The clone carrying this T cell receptor (beta chain) was seen just once. Authors' data handling: Nucleated cell number was recorded as an estimate derived from reference gene primer amplification. Here immunoSEQ multiplex PCR was the method, and the copy in TCRdb shows in-frame clones only, minus some. V and J calls and clone size are those listed in that table; D and trimming were worked out from the DNA. The sample lists around 250,000 clones; roughly 84% were seen once. This record comes from a study of blood T cell repertoires in COVID-19. Germline CDR1 and CDR2: SGDLS and YYNGEE. V lost 0 bases and J 7 bases, leaving 11 bases between the germline ends. The CDR3 contains 14 residues.

This sequence was found in a young woman with acute or convalescent COVID-19. Material for sequencing was peripheral blood. J is TRBJ2-1 and V is TRBV9; possible D gene TRBD2, 5 bases. The CDR3 protein is CASSVGAAQNEQFF. The CDR3, as DNA: TGTGCCAGCAGCGTAGGAGCGGCCCAAAATGAGCAGTTCTTC.